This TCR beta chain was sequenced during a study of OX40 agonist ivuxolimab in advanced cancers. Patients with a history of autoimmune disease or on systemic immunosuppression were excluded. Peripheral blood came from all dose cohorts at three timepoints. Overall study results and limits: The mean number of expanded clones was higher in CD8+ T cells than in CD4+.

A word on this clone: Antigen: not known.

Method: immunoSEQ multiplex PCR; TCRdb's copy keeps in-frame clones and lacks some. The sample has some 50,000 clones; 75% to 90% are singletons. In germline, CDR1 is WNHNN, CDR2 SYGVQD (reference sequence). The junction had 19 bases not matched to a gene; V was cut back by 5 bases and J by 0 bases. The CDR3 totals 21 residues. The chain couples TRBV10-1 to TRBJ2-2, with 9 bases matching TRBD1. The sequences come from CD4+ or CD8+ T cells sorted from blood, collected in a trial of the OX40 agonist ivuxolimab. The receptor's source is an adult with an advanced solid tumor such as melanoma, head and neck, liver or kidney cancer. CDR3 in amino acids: CASSSLVGDREDFTNTGELFF. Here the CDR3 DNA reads TGCGCCAGCAGTTCCTTGGTGGGGGACAGGGAAGATTTCACGAACACCGGGGAGCTGTTTTTT.